This passage covers 15 T cell receptor beta chains from one sample sequenced in a study of cytomegalovirus exposure and HLA in healthy donors. The method was immunoSEQ multiplex PCR; TCRdb's version includes in-frame clones alone and lacks a portion of them. The sample carries 150,000 to 200,000 clones, 75% to 85% recorded once. The sequenced material came from PBMCs. The receptors come from a woman in her 30s in good health and CMV-seropositive.

This clone was found a few times. CDR3 sequence reads: CASSLSGGTEQFF. The CDR3 bases are TGTGCCAGCAGCTTAAGCGGCGGGACTGAGCAGTTCTTC. The chain recombines TRBV11-2 with TRBJ2-1, with D perhaps TRBD2 (6 bases). This CDR3 is 13 amino acids long. CDR1 is SGHAT and CDR2 is FQNNGV in the germline V gene. The V gene lost 2 bases and the J gene lost 9 bases, with 11 bases spanning the gap.

The chain joins TRBV19 to TRBJ2-7; TRBD1 is a possible D gene (6 bases). This CDR3 has 14 residues. Looked up from germline, CDR1 is LNHDA and CDR2 is SQIVND (reference sequence). The ends were cut back, 7 bases at V and 0 bases at J, with 13 bases in the middle. The CDR3 here is CASKRGTSSYEQYF. Here the CDR3 DNA reads TGTGCCAGTAAAAGAGGGACAAGCTCCTACGAGCAGTACTTC.

This clone has only one observation. V is TRBV29-1 and J is TRBJ1-4; D call uncertain. The V gene's germline CDR1 is SQVTM and CDR2 ANQGSEA. The germline V and J ends were trimmed by 6 bases and 6 bases, with 17 bases remaining between them. This CDR3 is 14 amino acids long. CDR3 nucleotide sequence: TGCAGCGTCCGCGTAACGGGGAGAGATGAAAAACTGTTTTTT. Protein product: CSVRVTGRDEKLFF.

The chain joins TRBV27 to TRBJ2-3, with a weak D call TRBD2 (5 bases). The CDR3 contains 13 residues. Trimming left V 6 bases short and J 1 base short, with 8 bases between. The germline V gene has CDR1 MNHEY and CDR2 SMNVEV (reference sequence). CDR3 amino acids: CASRQRGTDTQYF. For the CDR3, the DNA is TGTGCCAGCAGGCAGAGGGGCACAGATACGCAGTATTTT.

To note about this clone: Different DNA sequences within this sample yield the same CDR3. The chain employs TRBV27 and TRBJ2-7; 12 nucleotides line up with TRBD2. The germline CDR1 and CDR2 sequences are MNHEY and SMNVEV (reference sequence). The ends lost 6 bases at V and 2 bases at J; junction bases unmatched: 2. The CDR3 covers 14 residues. DNA for the CDR3: TGTGCCAGCAGCCTAGCGGGAGGGCCCTACGAGCAGTACTTC. Its protein is CASSLAGGPYEQYF.

The gene calls are TRBV28 and TRBJ1-1, with TRBD1 matching over 7 bases. This CDR3 is 13 amino acids long. J lost 1 base, V lost 10 bases, and 6 bases had no gene match. The V gene's germline CDR1 is MDHEN and CDR2 SYDVKM. This chain's CDR3 is CATLGTANTEAFF. The CDR3, as DNA: TGTGCCACCCTGGGGACAGCGAACACTGAAGCTTTCTTT.

This clone was seen a handful of times. This specimen includes other DNA sequences encoding the same CDR3. V gene TRBV5-1 combines with J gene TRBJ2-7; 11 nucleotides align to TRBD2. The germline V gene encodes CDR1 SGHRS and CDR2 YFSETQ. CDR3 length: 14 residues. Germline trimming cut 1 base from V and 6 bases from J; bases unmatched to any gene: 3. CDR3 DNA sequence: TGCGCCAGCAGCTTGACTAGCGGGAGTGGCGAGCAGTACTTC. Translation: CASSLTSGSGEQYF.

The rearrangement uses TRBV5-1 and TRBJ2-7; perhaps TRBD1 as D (5 bases). V was trimmed by 6 bases and J by 2 bases, leaving 12 bases between them. Germline V gene sequence: CDR1 SGHRS, CDR2 YFSETQ. The CDR3 loop spans 13 amino acids. CDR3 sequence: CASNSQGPYEQYF. DNA for the CDR3: TGCGCCAGCAACTCCCAGGGCCCCTACGAGCAGTACTTC.

The chain joins TRBV12-5 to TRBJ1-1; 7 positions match TRBD1. CDR3 length: 15 residues. Trimming took 8 bases from V and 3 from J; bases not matched to a gene: 12. Per germline, CDR1 LGHNT and CDR2 FRNRAP. The CDR3 is CASSPPTGFDTEAFF. The CDR3 nucleotides read TGTGCTAGTAGCCCCCCGACAGGGTTCGACACTGAAGCTTTCTTT.

A few counts support this clone. The chain couples TRBV2 to TRBJ1-1, with 7 bases that match TRBD1. There are 13 residues in the CDR3. With V trimmed by 4 bases and J by 7 bases, 6 bases remained unmatched. CDR1 SNHLY and CDR2 FYNNEI come from the germline V gene. The CDR3 coding sequence is TGTGCCAGCAGTGTTAGTCAGGGGGGTGAAGCTTTCTTT. This codes for CASSVSQGGEAFF.

The genes are TRBV7-9 and TRBJ2-5; TRBD1 matches 7 bases. From germline, CDR1 is SEHNR and CDR2 FQNEAQ (reference sequence). This CDR3 contains 13 residues. V was pared by 5 bases and J by 4 bases, with 4 bases of the junction left unmatched. This chain's CDR3 is CASSPRDRETQYF. CDR3 nucleotide sequence: TGTGCCAGCAGCCCGAGGGACAGAGAGACCCAGTACTTC. Using reference TRBV7-9 and TRBJ2-5 for the parts outside the CDR3, the full variable domain is DTGVSQNPRHKITKRGQNVTFRCDPISEHNRLYWYRQTLGQGPEFLTYFQNEAQLEKSRLLSDRFSAERPKGSFSTLEIQRTEQGDSAMYLCASSPRDRETQYFGPGTRLLVL.

This clone appeared once. This chain joins TRBV5-4 and TRBJ2-7, with D perhaps TRBD2 (6 bases). The CDR3 has 16 amino acids. Per germline, CDR1 SGHNT and CDR2 YYREEE (reference sequence). V was trimmed by 7 bases and J by 3 bases, leaving 23 bases between them. The CDR3 protein is CASAPGDKVWIYEQYF. The CDR3 nucleotides are TGTGCCAGCGCCCCGGGGGATAAGGTTTGGATCTACGAGCAGTACTTC.

This clone came up a few times. This rearrangement joins TRBV30 to TRBJ2-2; D possibly corresponds to TRBD1 (6 bases). The CDR3 totals 13 residues. CDR1 and CDR2 (germline): GTSNPN, SVGIG (reference sequence). The V end was cut by 3 bases, the J end by 4 bases, with 9 bases between. The CDR3: CAWSAGATGELFF. The CDR3 bases are TGTGCCTGGAGCGCAGGGGCCACCGGGGAGCTGTTTTTT.

This chain links TRBV21-1 with TRBJ2-7; the D call TRBD2 from the table was never checked on the DNA. TRBV21-1 is marked as a pseudogene. The CDR3 has 17 residues. Here the CDR3 DNA reads TGTGCCAGCAGCAAAGGACTAGCGGCTACTCCCGTCTACGAGCAGTACTTC. Protein: CASSKGLAATPVYEQYF.

The chain couples TRBV7-8 to TRBJ2-7; 7 positions agree with TRBD1. This CDR3 is built from 14 residues. Trimming at V came to 5 bases and at J to 3 bases, leaving 7 bases not matched to a gene. CDR1 and CDR2 from the germline V gene are SGHVS and FQNEAQ. The CDR3 coding sequence is TGTGCCAGCAGCCGAATCCGGGACAGCTACGAGCAGTACTTC. Amino acids: CASSRIRDSYEQYF.